This T cell receptor (beta chain) comes out of a study of T cells expressing NK-cell markers. Study details: Sorted CD3+CD56+NKG2C+, CD3+CD56+NKG2C- and CD3+CD56-NKG2C+ T-cell subsets were beta-chain profiled. Seven HCMV-seropositive donors and one seronegative donor made up the eight sequenced donors.

TCRdb re-analyzed the 5' RACE reads; it lists each CDR3 protein once, without DNA. The sample totals 200,000 to 300,000 distinct CDR3 sequences; its top ten clones hold 0.39%. The CDR3 totals 16 residues. Germline CDR1 SGHTA, CDR2 FQGNSA. The source is a man between 18 and 29 years old in good health. The sample taken for sequencing was blood T cells: a sorted CD56 or NKG2C T cell subset, CD4+ or CD8+ T cells, or bulk PBMC T cells (not recorded which). The chain recombines TRBV7-2 with TRBJ1-2. The CDR3 protein is CASSPQSGNRARGYTF.